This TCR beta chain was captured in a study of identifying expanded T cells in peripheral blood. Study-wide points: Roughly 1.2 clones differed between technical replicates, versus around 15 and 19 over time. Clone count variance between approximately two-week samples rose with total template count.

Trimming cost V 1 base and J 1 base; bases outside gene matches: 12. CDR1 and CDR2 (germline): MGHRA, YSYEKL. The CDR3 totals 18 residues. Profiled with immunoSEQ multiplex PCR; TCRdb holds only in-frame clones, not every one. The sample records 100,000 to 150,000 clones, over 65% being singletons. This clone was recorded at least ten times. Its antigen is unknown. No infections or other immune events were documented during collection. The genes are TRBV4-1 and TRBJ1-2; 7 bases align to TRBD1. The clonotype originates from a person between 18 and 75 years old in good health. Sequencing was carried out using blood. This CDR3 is CASSQVRGGGPVNYGYTF. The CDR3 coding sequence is TGCGCCAGCAGCCAAGTCAGGGGAGGGGGCCCTGTTAACTATGGCTACACCTTC.